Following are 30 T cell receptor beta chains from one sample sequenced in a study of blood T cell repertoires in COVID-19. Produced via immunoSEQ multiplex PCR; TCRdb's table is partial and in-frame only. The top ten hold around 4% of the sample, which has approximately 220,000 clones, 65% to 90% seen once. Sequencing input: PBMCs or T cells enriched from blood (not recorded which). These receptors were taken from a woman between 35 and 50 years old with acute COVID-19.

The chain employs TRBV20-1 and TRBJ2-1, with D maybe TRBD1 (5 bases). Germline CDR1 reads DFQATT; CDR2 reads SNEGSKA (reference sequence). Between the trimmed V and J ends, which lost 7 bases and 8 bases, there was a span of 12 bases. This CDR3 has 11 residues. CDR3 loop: CSGFSGYEQFF. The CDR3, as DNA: TGCAGTGGATTCTCAGGGTATGAGCAGTTCTTC.

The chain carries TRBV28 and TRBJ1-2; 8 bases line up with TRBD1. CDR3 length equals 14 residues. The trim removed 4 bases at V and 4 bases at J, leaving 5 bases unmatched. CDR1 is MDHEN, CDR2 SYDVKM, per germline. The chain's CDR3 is CASSSDREVYGYTF. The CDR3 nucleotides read TGTGCCAGCAGTTCGGACAGGGAGGTCTATGGCTACACCTTC.

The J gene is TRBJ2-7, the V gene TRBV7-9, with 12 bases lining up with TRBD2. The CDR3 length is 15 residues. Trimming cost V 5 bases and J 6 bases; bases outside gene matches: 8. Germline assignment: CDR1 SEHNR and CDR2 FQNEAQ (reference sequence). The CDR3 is CASSGRLAGAGEQYF. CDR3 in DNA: TGTGCCAGCAGCGGGAGACTAGCGGGAGCCGGCGAGCAGTACTTC.

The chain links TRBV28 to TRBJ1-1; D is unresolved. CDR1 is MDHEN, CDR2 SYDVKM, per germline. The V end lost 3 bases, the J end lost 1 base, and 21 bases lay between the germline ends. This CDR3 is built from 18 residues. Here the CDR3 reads CASSLLWSAGDRNTEAFF. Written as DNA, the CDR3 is TGTGCCAGCAGTTTGTTATGGTCAGCCGGGGATAGGAACACTGAAGCTTTCTTT.

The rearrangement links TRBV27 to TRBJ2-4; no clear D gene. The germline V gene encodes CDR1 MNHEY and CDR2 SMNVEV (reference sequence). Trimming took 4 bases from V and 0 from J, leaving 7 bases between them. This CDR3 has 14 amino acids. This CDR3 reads CASSSGSAKNIQYF. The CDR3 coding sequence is TGTGCCAGCAGTTCCGGGTCAGCCAAAAACATTCAGTACTTC.

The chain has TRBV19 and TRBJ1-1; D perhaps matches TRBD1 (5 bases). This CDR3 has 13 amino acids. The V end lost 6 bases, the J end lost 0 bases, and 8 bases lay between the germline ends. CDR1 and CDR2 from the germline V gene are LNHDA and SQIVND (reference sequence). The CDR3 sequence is CASSKTVNTEAFF. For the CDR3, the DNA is TGTGCCAGTAGCAAGACAGTGAACACTGAAGCTTTCTTT.

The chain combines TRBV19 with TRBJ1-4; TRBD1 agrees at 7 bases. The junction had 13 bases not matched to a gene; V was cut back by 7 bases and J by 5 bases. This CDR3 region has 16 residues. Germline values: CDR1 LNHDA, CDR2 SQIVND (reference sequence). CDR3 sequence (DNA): TGTGCCAGTACCGACGACAGGGCTCAGGGGAATGAAAAACTGTTTTTT. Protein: CASTDDRAQGNEKLFF.

CDR3: CASSTIGPGGELFF. CDR3 nucleotide sequence: TGTGCCAGCTCAACAATTGGCCCGGGCGGGGAGCTGTTTTTT. The V gene is TRBV18, the J gene TRBJ2-2; D remains unclear. Trimming pared 5 bases from V and 7 bases from J, leaving 14 bases between. This CDR3 has 14 residues. In germline, CDR1 is KGHSH, CDR2 LQKENI. The variable domain in full, with the rest retrieved from reference TRBV18 and TRBJ2-2, is NAGVMQNPRHLVRRRGQEARLRCSPMKGHSHVYWYRQLPEEGLKFMVYLQKENIIDESGMPKERFSAEFPKEGPSILRIQQVVRGDSAAYFCASSTIGPGGELFFGEGSRLTVL.

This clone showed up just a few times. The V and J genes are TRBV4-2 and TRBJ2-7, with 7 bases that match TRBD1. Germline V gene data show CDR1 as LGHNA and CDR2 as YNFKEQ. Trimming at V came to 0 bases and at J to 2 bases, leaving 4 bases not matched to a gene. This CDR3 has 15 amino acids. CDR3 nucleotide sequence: TGTGCCAGCAGCCAAGATCCGGGACAGACCTACGAGCAGTACTTC. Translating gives CASSQDPGQTYEQYF.

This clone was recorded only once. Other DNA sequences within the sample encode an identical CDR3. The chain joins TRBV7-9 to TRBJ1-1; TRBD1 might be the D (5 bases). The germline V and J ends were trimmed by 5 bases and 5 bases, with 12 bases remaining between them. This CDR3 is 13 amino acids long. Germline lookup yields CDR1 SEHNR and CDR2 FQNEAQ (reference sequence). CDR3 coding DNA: TGTGCCAGCAGCCTCGGGGGTTTAACTGAAGCTTTCTTT. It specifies CASSLGGLTEAFF.

CDR3 nucleotides: TGTGCCAGCAGTTACGGAGCGGGAGGGAGGGTTGAGCAGTTCTTC. It encodes CASSYGAGGRVEQFF. The genes are TRBV6-5 and TRBJ2-1; 10 positions agree with TRBD2. The CDR3 contains 15 residues. CDR1 is MNHEY and CDR2 is SVGAGI in the germline V gene. The ends lost 2 bases at V and 9 bases at J; junction bases unmatched: 7.

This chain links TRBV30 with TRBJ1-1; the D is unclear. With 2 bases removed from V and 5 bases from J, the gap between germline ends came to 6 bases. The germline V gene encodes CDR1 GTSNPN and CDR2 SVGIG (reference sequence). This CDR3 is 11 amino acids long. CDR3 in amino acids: CAWSSGTEAFF. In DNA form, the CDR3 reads TGTGCCTGGAGTTCGGGGACTGAAGCTTTCTTT. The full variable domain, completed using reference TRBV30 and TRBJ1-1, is SQTIHQWPATLVQPVGSPLSLECTVEGTSNPNLYWYRQAAGRGLQLLFYSVGIGQISSEVPQNLSASRPQDRQFILSSKKLLLSDSGFYLCAWSSGTEAFFGQGTRLTVV.

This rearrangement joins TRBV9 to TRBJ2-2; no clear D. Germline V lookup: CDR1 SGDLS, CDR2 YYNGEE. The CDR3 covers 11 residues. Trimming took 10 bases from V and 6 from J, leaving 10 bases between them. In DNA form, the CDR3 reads TGTGCCTCAACTTCCTCCGGGGAGCTGTTTTTT. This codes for CASTSSGELFF.

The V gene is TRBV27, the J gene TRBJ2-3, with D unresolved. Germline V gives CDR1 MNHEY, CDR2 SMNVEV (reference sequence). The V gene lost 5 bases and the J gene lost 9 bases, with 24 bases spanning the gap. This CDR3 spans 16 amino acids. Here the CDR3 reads CASSPSTPAARLTQYF. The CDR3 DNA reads TGTGCCAGCAGTCCATCGACCCCCGCGGCGAGGCTCACGCAGTATTTT.

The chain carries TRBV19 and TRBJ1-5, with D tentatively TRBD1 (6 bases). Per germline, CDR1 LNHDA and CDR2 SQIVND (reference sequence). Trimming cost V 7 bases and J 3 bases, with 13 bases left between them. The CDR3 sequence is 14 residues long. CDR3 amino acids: CASTHGTYNQPQHF. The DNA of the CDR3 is TGTGCCAGTACACACGGGACATACAATCAGCCCCAGCATTTT.

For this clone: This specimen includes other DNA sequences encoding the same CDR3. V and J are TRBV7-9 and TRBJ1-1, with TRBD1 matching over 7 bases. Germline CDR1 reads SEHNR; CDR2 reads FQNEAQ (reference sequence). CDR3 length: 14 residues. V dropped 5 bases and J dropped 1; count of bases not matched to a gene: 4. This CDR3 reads CASSPGTANTEAFF. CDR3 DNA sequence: TGTGCCAGCAGCCCGGGGACAGCGAACACTGAAGCTTTCTTT. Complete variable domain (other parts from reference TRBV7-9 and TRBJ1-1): DTGVSQNPRHKITKRGQNVTFRCDPISEHNRLYWYRQTLGQGPEFLTYFQNEAQLEKSRLLSDRFSAERPKGSFSTLEIQRTEQGDSAMYLCASSPGTANTEAFFGQGTRLTVV.

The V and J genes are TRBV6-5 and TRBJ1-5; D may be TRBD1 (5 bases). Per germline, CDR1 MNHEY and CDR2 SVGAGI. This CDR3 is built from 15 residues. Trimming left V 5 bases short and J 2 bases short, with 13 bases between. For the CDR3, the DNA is TGTGCCAGCAGTACCTCACGGGGGGGCAATCAGCCCCAGCATTTT. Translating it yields CASSTSRGGNQPQHF.

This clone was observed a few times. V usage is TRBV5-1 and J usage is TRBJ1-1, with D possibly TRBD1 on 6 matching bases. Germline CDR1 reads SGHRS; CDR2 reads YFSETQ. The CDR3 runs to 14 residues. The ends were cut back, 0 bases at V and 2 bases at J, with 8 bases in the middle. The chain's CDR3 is CASSLEQGNTEAFF. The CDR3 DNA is TGCGCCAGCAGCTTGGAACAGGGTAACACTGAAGCTTTCTTT.

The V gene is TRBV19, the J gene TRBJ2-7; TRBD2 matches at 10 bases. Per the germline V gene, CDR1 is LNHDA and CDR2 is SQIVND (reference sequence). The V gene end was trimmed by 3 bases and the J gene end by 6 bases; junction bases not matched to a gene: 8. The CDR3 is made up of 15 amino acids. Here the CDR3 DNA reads TGTGCCAGTAGTATCTGGGCTAGCGGGAGTTCCGAGCAGTACTTC. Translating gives CASSIWASGSSEQYF.

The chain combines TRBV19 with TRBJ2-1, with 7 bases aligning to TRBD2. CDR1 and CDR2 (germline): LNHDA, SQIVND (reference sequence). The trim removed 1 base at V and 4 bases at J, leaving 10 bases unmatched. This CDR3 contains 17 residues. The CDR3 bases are TGTGCCAGTAGTATAGGGGGTGGGAGGGTTTGGTACAATGAGCAGTTCTTC. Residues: CASSIGGGRVWYNEQFF.

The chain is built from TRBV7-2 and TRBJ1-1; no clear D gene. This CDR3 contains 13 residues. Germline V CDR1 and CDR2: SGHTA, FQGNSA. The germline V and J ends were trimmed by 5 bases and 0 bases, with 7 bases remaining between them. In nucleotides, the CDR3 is TGTGCCAGCAGCGACTTCATGAACACTGAAGCTTTCTTT. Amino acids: CASSDFMNTEAFF.

CDR3 loop: CASSQAGYKNEQYF. CDR3 nucleotides: TGTGCCAGCAGCCAAGCGGGGTATAAGAACGAGCAGTACTTC. The chain uses TRBV3-1 (or the pseudogene TRBV3-2) and TRBJ2-7; maybe TRBD2 (5 bases). This CDR3 comprises 14 residues. V lost 1 base to trimming and J lost 5 bases, with 12 bases between them. From germline, CDR1 is LGHDT and CDR2 YNNKEL (reference sequence).

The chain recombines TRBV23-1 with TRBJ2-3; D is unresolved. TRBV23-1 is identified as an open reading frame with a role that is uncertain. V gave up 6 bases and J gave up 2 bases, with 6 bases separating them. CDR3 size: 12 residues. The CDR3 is CASSPFTDTQYF. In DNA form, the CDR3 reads TGCGCCAGCAGCCCCTTCACAGATACGCAGTATTTT.

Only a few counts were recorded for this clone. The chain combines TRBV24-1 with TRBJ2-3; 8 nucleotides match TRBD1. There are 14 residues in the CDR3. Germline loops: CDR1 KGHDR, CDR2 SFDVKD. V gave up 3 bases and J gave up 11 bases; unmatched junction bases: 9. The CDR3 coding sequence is TGTGCCACCAGTGATCTCCGACAGGGGTGGGGGCAGTATTTT. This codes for CATSDLRQGWGQYF.

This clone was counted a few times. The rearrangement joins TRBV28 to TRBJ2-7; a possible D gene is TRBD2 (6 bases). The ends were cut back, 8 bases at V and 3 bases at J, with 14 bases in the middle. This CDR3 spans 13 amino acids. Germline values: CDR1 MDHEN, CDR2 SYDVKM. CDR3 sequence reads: CASRDGGIYEQYF. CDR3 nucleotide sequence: TGTGCCAGCCGGGACGGGGGTATCTACGAGCAGTACTTC. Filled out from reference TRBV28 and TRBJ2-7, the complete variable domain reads DVKVTQSSRYLVKRTGEKVFLECVQDMDHENMFWYRQDPGLGLRLIYFSYDVKMKEKGDIPEGYSVSREKKERFSLILESASTNQTSMYLCASRDGGIYEQYFGPGTRLTVT.

This chain's CDR3 is CATSDLKTFHF. As DNA, the CDR3 is TGTGCCACCAGTGATTTGAAAACATTTCATTTT. The chain uses TRBV24-1 and TRBJ1-5; D not resolved. CDR1 is KGHDR, CDR2 SFDVKD, per germline. This CDR3 has 11 residues. Between the trimmed V and J ends, which lost 0 bases and 16 bases, there was a span of 9 bases.

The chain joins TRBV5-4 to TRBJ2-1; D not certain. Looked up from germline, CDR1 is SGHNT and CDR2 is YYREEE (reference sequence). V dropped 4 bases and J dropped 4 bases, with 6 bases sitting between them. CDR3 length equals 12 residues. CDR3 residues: CASSLVYNEQFF. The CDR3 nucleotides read TGTGCCAGCAGCCTCGTATACAATGAGCAGTTCTTC.

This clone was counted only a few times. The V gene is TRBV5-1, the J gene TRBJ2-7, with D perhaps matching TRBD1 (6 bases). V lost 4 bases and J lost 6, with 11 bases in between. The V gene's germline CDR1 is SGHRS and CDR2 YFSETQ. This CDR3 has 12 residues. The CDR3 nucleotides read TGCGCCAGCAGCCGATCAGGGGTCGAGCAGTACTTC. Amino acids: CASSRSGVEQYF.

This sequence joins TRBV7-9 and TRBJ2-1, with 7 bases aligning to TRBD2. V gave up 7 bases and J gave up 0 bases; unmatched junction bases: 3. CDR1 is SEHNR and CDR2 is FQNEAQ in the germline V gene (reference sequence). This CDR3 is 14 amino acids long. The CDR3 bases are TGTGCCAGCATGGGCGGGAGCTCCTACAATGAGCAGTTCTTC. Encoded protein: CASMGGSSYNEQFF. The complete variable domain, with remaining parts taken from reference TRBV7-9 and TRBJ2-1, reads DTGVSQNPRHKITKRGQNVTFRCDPISEHNRLYWYRQTLGQGPEFLTYFQNEAQLEKSRLLSDRFSAERPKGSFSTLEIQRTEQGDSAMYLCASMGGSSYNEQFFGPGTRLTVL.

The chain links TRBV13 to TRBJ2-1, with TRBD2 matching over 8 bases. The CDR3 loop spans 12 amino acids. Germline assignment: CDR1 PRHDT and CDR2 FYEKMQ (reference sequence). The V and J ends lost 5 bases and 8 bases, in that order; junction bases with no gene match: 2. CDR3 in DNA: TGTGCCAGCAGCCGGGAGGGCGATGAGCAGTTCTTC. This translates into CASSREGDEQFF.